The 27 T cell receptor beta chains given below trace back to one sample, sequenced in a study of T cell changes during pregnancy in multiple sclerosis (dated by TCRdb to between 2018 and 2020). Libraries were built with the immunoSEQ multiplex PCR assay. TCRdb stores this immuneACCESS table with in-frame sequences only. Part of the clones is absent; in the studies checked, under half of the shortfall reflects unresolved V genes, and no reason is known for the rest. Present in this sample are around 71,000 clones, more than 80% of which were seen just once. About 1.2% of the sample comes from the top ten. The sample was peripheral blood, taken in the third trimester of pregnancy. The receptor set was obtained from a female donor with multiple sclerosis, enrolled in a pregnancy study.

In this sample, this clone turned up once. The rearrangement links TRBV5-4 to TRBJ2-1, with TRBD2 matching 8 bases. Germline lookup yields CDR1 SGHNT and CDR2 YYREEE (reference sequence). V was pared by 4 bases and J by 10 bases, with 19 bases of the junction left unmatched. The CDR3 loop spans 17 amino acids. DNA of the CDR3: TGTGCCAGCAGCATTGGGGCGCCTAGCGGGCACCTCTGGGAGCAGTTCTTC. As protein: CASSIGAPSGHLWEQFF.

The CDR3 nucleotides are TGTGCCAGCAGCCCCCGACAGGGGCTACGCACAGATACGCAGTATTTT. It specifies CASSPRQGLRTDTQYF. The chain joins TRBV7-2 to TRBJ2-3; 8 bases fit TRBD1. This CDR3 is 16 amino acids long. From germline, CDR1 is SGHTA and CDR2 FQGNSA. V was clipped by 5 bases and J by 1 base; unmatched bases: 8.

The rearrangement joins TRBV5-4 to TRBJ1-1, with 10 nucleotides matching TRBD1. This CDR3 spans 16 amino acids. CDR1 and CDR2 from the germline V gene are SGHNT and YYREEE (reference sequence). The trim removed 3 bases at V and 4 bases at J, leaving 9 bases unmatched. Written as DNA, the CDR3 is TGTGCCAGCAGCTCCCTAAGACAGGGGGCGGGCACTGAAGCTTTCTTT. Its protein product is CASSSLRQGAGTEAFF.

The DNA of the CDR3 is TGTGCCAGCAGCTTGCAGGGGGCGGGCAATCAGCCCCAGCATTTT. Translation: CASSLQGAGNQPQHF. The chain recombines TRBV7-2 with TRBJ1-5, with 8 bases that match TRBD1. The germline gives CDR1 SGHTA, CDR2 FQGNSA. The CDR3 loop spans 15 amino acids. V dropped 3 bases and J dropped 2; count of bases not matched to a gene: 3.

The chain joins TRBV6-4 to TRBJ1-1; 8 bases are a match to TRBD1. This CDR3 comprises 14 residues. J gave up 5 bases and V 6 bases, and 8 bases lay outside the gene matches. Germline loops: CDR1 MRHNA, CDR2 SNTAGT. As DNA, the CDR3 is TGTGCCAGCAGCAGGACAGGGATTACAACTGAAGCTTTCTTT. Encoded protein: CASSRTGITTEAFF.

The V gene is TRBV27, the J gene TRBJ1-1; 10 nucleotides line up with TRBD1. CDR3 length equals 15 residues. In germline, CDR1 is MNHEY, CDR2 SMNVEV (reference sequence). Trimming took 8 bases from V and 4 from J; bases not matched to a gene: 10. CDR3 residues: CASGARDRGFTEAFF. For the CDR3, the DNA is TGTGCCAGCGGCGCCCGGGACAGGGGCTTCACTGAAGCTTTCTTT.

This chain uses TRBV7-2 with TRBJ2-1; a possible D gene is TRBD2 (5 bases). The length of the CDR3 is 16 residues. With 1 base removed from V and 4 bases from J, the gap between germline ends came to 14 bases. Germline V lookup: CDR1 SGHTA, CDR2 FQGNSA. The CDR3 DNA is TGTGCCAGCAGCTTAGTTTTAGCGACGACTTACAATGAGCAGTTCTTC. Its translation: CASSLVLATTYNEQFF. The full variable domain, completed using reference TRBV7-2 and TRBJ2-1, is GAGVSQSPSNKVTEKGKDVELRCDPISGHTALYWYRQSLGQGLEFLIYFQGNSAPDKSGLPSDRFSAERTGGSVSTLTIQRTQQEDSAVYLCASSLVLATTYNEQFFGPGTRLTVL.

The CDR3 reads CASSLSRSFVTDTQYF. The CDR3 nucleotides are TGCGCCAGCAGCTTGTCTAGGTCGTTCGTGACAGATACGCAGTATTTT. The chain uses TRBV5-1 and TRBJ2-3; no definite D call. V was cut by 1 base and J by 3 bases, with 15 bases left in between. The CDR3 has 16 residues. Germline-derived CDR1 and CDR2 are SGHRS and YFSETQ.

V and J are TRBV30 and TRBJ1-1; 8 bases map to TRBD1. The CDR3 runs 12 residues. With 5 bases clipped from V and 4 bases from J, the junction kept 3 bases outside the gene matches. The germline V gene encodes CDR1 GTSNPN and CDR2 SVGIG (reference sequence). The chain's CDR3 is CAWATGVTEAFF. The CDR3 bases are TGTGCCTGGGCGACAGGGGTCACTGAAGCTTTCTTT.

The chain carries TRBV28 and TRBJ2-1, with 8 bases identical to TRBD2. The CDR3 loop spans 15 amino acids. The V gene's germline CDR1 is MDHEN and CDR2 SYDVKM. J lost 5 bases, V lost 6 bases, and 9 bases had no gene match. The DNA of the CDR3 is TGTGCCAGCAGCGTCGGGGGGGAAGGCCACAATGAGCAGTTCTTC. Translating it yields CASSVGGEGHNEQFF.

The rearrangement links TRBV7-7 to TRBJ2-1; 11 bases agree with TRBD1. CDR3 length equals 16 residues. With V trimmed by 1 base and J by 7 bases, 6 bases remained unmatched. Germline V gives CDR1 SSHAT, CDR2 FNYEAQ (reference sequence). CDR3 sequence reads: CASSLGGTGGWNEQFF. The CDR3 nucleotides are TGTGCCAGCAGCTTAGGCGGGACAGGGGGGTGGAATGAGCAGTTCTTC.

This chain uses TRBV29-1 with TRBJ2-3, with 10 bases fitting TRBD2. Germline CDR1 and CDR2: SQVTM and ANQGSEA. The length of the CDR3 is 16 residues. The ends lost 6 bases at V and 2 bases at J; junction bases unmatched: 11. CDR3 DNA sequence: TGCAGCGTCCCACACCCTCTAGCGGGAGACACAGATACGCAGTATTTT. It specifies CSVPHPLAGDTDTQYF.

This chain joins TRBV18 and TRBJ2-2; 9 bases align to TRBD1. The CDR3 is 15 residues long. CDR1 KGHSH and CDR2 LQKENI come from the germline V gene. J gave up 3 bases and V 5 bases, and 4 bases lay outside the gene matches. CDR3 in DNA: TGTGCCAGCTCAATGGGACAGGGATACACCGGGGAGCTGTTTTTT. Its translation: CASSMGQGYTGELFF. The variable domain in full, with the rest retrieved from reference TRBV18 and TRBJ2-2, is NAGVMQNPRHLVRRRGQEARLRCSPMKGHSHVYWYRQLPEEGLKFMVYLQKENIIDESGMPKERFSAEFPKEGPSILRIQQVVRGDSAAYFCASSMGQGYTGELFFGEGSRLTVL.

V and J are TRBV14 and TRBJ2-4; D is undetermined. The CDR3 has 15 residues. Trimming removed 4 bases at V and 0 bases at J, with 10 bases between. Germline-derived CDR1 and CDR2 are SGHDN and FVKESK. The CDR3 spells CASSLSGLAKNIQYF. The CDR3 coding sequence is TGTGCCAGCAGCCTTTCGGGTCTAGCCAAAAACATTCAGTACTTC.

For the CDR3, the DNA is TGTGCTAGTGGGTACGACAGGGGGGGGTACGAGCAGTACTTC. It codes for CASGYDRGGYEQYF. The chain recombines TRBV12-5 with TRBJ2-7, with 9 bases identical to TRBD1. CDR3 size: 14 residues. V lost 6 bases and J lost 4; bases outside the gene matches: 7. The germline gives CDR1 LGHNT, CDR2 FRNRAP.

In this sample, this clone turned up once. CDR3 nucleotides: TGCGCCAGCAGCTTGGTCGACAGGGAGGCAGGCAATGAGCAGTTCTTC. It codes for CASSLVDREAGNEQFF. The gene calls are TRBV5-1 and TRBJ2-1, with D possibly TRBD1 on 7 matching bases. V was pared by 0 bases and J by 6 bases, with 16 bases between. The length of the CDR3 is 16 residues. Germline V gene lookup returns CDR1 SGHRS and CDR2 YFSETQ.

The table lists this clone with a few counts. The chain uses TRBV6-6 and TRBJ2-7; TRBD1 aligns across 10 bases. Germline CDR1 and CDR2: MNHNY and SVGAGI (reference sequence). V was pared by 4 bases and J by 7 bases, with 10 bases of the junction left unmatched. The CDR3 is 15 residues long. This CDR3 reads CASSFSDRGRVEQYF. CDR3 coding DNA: TGTGCCAGCAGTTTCTCTGACAGGGGGCGAGTTGAGCAGTACTTC.

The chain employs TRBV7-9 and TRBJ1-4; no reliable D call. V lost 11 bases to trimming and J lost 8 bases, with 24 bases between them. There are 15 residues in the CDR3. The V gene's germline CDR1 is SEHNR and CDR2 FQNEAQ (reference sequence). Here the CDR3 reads CAGLTLTEAGEKLFF. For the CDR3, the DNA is TGTGCCGGCCTAACTTTGACGGAGGCGGGCGAAAAACTGTTTTTT.

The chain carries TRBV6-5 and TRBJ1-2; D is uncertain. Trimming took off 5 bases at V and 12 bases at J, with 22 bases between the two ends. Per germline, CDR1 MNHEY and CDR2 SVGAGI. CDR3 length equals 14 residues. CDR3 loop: CASSPTDGKTTHTF. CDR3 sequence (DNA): TGTGCCAGCAGTCCGACCGACGGGAAGACGACGCACACCTTC.

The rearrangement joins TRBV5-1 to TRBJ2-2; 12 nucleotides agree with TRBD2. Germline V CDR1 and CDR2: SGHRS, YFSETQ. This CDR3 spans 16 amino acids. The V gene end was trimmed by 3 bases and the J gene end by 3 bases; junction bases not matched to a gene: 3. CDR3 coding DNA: TGCGCCAGCAGCTCTGGACTAGCGGGACACACCGGGGAGCTGTTTTTT. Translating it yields CASSSGLAGHTGELFF.

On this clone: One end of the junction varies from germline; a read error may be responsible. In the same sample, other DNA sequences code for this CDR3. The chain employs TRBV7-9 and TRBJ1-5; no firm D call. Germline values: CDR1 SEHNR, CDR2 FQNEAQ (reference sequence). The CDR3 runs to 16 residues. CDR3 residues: CASSLSGGYSNQPQHF. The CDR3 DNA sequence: TGTGCCAGCAGCTTAAGCGGCGGCTATAGCAATCAACCCCAGCATTTT.

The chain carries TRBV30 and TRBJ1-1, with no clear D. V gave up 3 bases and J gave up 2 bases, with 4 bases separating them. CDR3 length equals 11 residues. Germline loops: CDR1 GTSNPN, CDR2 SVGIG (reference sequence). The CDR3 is CAWSLNTEAFF. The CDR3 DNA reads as TGTGCCTGGAGCCTTAACACTGAAGCTTTCTTT.

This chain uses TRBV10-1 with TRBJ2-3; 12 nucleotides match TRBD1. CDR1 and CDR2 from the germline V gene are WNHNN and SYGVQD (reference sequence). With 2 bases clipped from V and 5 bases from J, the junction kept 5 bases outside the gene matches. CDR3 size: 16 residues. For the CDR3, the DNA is TGCGCCAGCAGTGAGGACGGGACAGGGGGCAAAGATACGCAGTATTTT. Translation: CASSEDGTGGKDTQYF.

For the CDR3, the DNA is TGTGCTGGGGGGCAGGGGGATGCCTACGAGCAGTACTTC. It specifies CAGGQGDAYEQYF. The V call is TRBV6-1, the J call TRBJ2-7, with D perhaps matching TRBD1 (7 bases). In germline, CDR1 is MNHNS, CDR2 SASEGT. The CDR3 contains 13 residues.

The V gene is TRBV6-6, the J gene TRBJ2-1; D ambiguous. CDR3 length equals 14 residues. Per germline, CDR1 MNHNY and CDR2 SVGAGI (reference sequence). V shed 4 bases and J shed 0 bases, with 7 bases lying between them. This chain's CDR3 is CASSFQASYNEQFF. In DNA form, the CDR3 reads TGTGCCAGCAGTTTTCAAGCCTCCTACAATGAGCAGTTCTTC.

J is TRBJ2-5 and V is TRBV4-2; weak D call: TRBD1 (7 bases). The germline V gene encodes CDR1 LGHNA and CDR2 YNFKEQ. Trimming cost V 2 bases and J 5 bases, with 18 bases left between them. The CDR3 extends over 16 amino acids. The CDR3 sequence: CASSQNSETGRETQYF. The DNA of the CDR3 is TGTGCCAGCAGCCAAAACTCTGAGACAGGGAGGGAGACCCAGTACTTC.

DNA for the CDR3: TGTGCCAGCAGTTTCTCAGGGCCTTACGAGCAGTACTTC. Translation: CASSFSGPYEQYF. The rearrangement links TRBV27 to TRBJ2-7, with D maybe TRBD1 (5 bases). Trimming left V 3 bases short and J 4 bases short, with 10 bases between. The CDR3 is 13 residues long. Per the germline V gene, CDR1 is MNHEY and CDR2 is SMNVEV (reference sequence).